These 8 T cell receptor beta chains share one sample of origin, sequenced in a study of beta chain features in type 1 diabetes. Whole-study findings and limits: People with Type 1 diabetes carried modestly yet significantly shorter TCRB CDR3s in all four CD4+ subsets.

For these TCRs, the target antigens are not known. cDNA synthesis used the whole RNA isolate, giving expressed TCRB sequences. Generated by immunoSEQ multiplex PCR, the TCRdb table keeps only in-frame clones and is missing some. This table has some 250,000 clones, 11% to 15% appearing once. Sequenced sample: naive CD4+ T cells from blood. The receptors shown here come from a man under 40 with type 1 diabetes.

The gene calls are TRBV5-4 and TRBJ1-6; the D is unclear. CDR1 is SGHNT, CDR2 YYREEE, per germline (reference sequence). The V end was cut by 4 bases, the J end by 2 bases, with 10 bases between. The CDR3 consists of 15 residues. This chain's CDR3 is CASSLYDAYNSPLHF. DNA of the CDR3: TGTGCCAGCAGCCTATACGATGCCTATAATTCACCCCTCCACTTT.

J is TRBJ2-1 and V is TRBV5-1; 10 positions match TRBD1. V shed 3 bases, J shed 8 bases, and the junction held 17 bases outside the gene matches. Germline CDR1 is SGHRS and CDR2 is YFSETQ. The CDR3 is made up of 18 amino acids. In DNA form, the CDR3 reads TGCGCCAGCAGCTCCCGGGACAGGGGTCCCCAGGCCACAGATGAGCAGTTCTTC. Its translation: CASSSRDRGPQATDEQFF.

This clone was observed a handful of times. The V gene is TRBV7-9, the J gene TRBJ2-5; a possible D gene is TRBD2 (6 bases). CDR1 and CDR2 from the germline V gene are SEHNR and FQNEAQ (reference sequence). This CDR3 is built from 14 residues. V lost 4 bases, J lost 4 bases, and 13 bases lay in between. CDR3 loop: CASSSRGMGETQYF. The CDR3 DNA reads TGTGCCAGCAGCTCCCGGGGGATGGGAGAGACCCAGTACTTC.

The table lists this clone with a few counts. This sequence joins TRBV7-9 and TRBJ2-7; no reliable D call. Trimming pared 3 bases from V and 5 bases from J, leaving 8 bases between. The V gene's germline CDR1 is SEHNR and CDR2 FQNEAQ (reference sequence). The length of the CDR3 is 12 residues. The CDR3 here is CASSFITDEQYF. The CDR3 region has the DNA TGTGCCAGCAGCTTTATTACTGACGAGCAGTACTTC. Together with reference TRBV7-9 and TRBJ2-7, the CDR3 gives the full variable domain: DTGVSQNPRHKITKRGQNVTFRCDPISEHNRLYWYRQTLGQGPEFLTYFQNEAQLEKSRLLSDRFSAERPKGSFSTLEIQRTEQGDSAMYLCASSFITDEQYFGPGTRLTVT.

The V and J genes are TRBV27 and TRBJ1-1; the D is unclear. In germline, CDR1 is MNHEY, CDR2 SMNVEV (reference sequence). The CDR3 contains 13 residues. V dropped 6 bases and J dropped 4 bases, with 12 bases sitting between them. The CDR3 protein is CASRIGLSTEAFF. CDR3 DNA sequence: TGTGCCAGCAGGATTGGACTGAGCACTGAAGCTTTCTTT.

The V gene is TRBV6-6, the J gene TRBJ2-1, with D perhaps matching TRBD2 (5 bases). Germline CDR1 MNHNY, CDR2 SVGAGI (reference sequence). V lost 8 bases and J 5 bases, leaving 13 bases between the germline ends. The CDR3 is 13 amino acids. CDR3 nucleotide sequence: TGTGCCAGCGAGAAGCGGAAAAACAATGAGCAGTTCTTC. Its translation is CASEKRKNNEQFF.

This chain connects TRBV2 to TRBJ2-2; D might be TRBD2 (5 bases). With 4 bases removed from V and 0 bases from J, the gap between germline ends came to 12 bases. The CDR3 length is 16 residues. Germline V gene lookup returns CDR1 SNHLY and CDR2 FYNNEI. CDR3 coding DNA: TGTGCCAGCAGTGTGGGCGAGGGTCCGAACACCGGGGAGCTGTTTTTT. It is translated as CASSVGEGPNTGELFF.

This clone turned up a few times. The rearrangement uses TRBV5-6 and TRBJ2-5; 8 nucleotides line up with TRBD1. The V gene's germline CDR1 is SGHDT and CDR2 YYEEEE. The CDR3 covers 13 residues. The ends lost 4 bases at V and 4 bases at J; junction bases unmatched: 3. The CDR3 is CASSRDRRETQYF. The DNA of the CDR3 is TGTGCCAGCAGCAGGGACAGGAGAGAGACCCAGTACTTC. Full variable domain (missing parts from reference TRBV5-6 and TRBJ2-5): DAGVTQSPTHLIKTRGQQVTLRCSPKSGHDTVSWYQQALGQGPQFIFQYYEEEERQRGNFPDRFSGHQFPNYSSELNVNALLLGDSALYLCASSRDRRETQYFGPGTRLLVL.